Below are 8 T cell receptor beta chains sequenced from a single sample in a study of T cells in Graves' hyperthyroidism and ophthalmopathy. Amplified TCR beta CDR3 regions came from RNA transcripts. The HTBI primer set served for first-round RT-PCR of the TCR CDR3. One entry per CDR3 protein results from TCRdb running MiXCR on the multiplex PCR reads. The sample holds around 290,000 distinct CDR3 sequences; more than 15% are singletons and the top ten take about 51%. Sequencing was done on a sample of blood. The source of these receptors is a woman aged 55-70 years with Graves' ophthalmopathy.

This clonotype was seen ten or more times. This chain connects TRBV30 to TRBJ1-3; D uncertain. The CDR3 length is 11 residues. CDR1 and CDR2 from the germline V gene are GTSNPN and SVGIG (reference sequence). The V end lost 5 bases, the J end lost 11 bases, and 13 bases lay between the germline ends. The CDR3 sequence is CAWRKGGSIYF. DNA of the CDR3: TGTGCCTGGCGGAAAGGAGGGTCCATATATTTT.

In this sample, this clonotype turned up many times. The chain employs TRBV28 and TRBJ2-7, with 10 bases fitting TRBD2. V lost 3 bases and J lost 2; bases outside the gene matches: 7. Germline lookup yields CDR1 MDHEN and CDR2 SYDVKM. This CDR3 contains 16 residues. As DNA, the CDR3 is TGTGCCAGCAGTTTCCCCAGCGGGAGGGAGGCCTACGAGCAGTACTTC. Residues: CASSFPSGREAYEQYF.

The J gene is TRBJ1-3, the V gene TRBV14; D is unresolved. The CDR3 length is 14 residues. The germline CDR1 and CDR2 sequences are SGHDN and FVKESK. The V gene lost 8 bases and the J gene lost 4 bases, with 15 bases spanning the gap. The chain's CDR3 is CASFDLLGGNTIYF. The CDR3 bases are TGTGCCAGCTTCGACCTCCTCGGGGGAAACACCATATATTTT.

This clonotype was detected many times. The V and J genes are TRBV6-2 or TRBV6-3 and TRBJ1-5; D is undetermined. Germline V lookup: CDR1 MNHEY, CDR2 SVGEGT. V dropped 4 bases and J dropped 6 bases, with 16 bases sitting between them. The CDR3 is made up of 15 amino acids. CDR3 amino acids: CASSSFDGYSQPQHF. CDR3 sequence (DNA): TGTGCCAGCAGTTCCTTCGACGGGTACAGTCAGCCCCAGCATTTT.

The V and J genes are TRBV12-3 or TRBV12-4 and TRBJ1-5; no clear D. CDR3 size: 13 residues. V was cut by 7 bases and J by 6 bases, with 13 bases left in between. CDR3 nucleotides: TGTGCCAGCACCGCCGGGTCGGGTCAGCCCCAGCATTTT. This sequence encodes CASTAGSGQPQHF.

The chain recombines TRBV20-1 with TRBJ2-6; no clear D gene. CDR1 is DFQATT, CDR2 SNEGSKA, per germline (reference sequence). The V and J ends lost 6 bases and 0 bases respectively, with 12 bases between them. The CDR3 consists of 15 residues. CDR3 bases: TGCAGTGCCCTGATTGGCATCTCTGGGGCCAACGTCCTGACTTTC. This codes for CSALIGISGANVLTF.

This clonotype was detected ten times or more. The DNA for the CDR3 is TGTGCCAGCAACGGGGGGGAGACCCAGTACTTC. This gives the protein CASNGGETQYF. J is TRBJ2-5 and V is TRBV6-1, with 7 nucleotides matching TRBD2. The CDR3 extends over 11 amino acids. Germline values: CDR1 MNHNS, CDR2 SASEGT. V shed 7 bases, J shed 5 bases, and the junction held 1 base outside the gene matches.

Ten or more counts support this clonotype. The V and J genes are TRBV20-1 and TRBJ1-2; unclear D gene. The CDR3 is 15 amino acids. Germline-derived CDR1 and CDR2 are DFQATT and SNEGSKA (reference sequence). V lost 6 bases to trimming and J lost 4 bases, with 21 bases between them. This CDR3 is CSAVMPGLRSYGYTF. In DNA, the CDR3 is TGCAGTGCCGTAATGCCGGGCCTACGTTCCTATGGCTACACCTTC.